The 15 T cell receptor beta chains presented below share a single source sample, sequenced in a study of T cell responses to AZD1222 COVID-19 vaccine (TCRdb year 2021). The time point label of this sample denotes: baseline before first vaccination. In light of the paper, this sample's treatment or condition label describes: meningococcal conjugate vaccine given as trial control. Library prep was done by the immunoSEQ multiplex PCR assay. This immuneACCESS table, as held by TCRdb, lists in-frame sequences with V and J called but not all clones. Of the missing ones, under half trace to an unresolved V gene in checked studies; the others have no known cause. The sample contains 110,000 to 150,000 clones, about 92% of them found a single time. Of the sample, around 1% is held by the ten largest clones. The sequences come from peripheral blood, collected on day 0 of MenACWY control vaccination. These receptors originate from an adult in good health.

CDR3: CASSTSEGGYNQPQHF. CDR3 DNA: TGTGCCAGTAGTACCTCGGAGGGGGGATACAATCAGCCCCAGCATTTT. The rearrangement joins TRBV19 to TRBJ1-5, with a weak D call TRBD1 (6 bases). From germline, CDR1 is LNHDA and CDR2 SQIVND (reference sequence). CDR3 length: 16 residues. The V end lost 4 bases, the J end lost 3 bases, and 16 bases lay between the germline ends.

This chain links TRBV5-1 with TRBJ1-2; 7 bases line up with TRBD1. The germline CDR1 and CDR2 sequences are SGHRS and YFSETQ. The CDR3 extends over 15 amino acids. With 3 bases clipped from V and 4 bases from J, the junction kept 9 bases outside the gene matches. CDR3 nucleotides: TGCGCCAGCAGCTCGGGCGGGACAGACTTCTATGGCTACACCTTC. Encoded protein: CASSSGGTDFYGYTF.

The rearrangement links TRBV6-5 to TRBJ1-4, with 7 bases matching TRBD1. Losses at the gene ends were 7 bases for V and 6 bases for J; bases not matched to a gene: 11. CDR1 MNHEY and CDR2 SVGAGI come from the germline V gene. This CDR3 has 15 amino acids. CDR3 sequence (DNA): TGTGCCAGCACCAAAAACCATGGGACAGATGAAAAACTGTTTTTT. This encodes CASTKNHGTDEKLFF.

This sequence joins TRBV7-3 and TRBJ1-1; D unresolved. Trimming left V 1 base short and J 1 base short, with 4 bases between. The CDR3 runs to 13 residues. Germline V gives CDR1 SGHTA, CDR2 FQGTGA. The CDR3 coding sequence is TGTGCCAGCAGCTTAAGTCAGAACACTGAAGCTTTCTTT. Translated, it gives CASSLSQNTEAFF.

The V and J genes are TRBV5-4 and TRBJ2-5; 7 nucleotides agree with TRBD1. The trim removed 4 bases at V and 4 bases at J, leaving 7 bases unmatched. The CDR3 has 14 amino acids. Germline CDR1 is SGHNT and CDR2 is YYREEE (reference sequence). The CDR3 sequence is CASSRATGVETQYF. The CDR3 DNA is TGTGCCAGCAGCAGAGCTACAGGGGTAGAGACCCAGTACTTC.

The chain joins TRBV5-4 to TRBJ1-2; D may be TRBD1 (5 bases). CDR1 is SGHNT, CDR2 YYREEE, per germline (reference sequence). V lost 0 bases to trimming and J lost 8 bases, with 14 bases between them. The CDR3 totals 14 residues. In DNA form, the CDR3 reads TGTGCCAGCAGCTTGGGTTCGAGGGGTCGGGGCTACACCTTC. Protein: CASSLGSRGRGYTF.

J is TRBJ1-6 and V is TRBV6-5; D possibly corresponds to TRBD1 (6 bases). Germline V gene lookup returns CDR1 MNHEY and CDR2 SVGAGI. With 2 bases removed from V and 5 bases from J, the gap between germline ends came to 10 bases. The CDR3 runs to 15 residues. Written as DNA, the CDR3 is TGTGCCAGCAGTTACCAGGGGATGGATAATTCACCCCTCCACTTT. It translates to CASSYQGMDNSPLHF.

This rearrangement joins TRBV19 to TRBJ1-5; TRBD1 agrees at 7 bases. The CDR3 has 16 residues. Trimming took 3 bases from V and 2 from J; bases not matched to a gene: 7. The germline V gene has CDR1 LNHDA and CDR2 SQIVND (reference sequence). CDR3 in DNA: TGTGCCAGTAGTATGTTTGTAGGGGGCGGCAATCAGCCCCAGCATTTT. Translating gives CASSMFVGGGNQPQHF.

V usage is TRBV27 and J usage is TRBJ2-2; no clear D gene. Germline V gene lookup returns CDR1 MNHEY and CDR2 SMNVEV (reference sequence). The ends were cut back, 9 bases at V and 5 bases at J, with 16 bases in the middle. The CDR3 contains 14 residues. The CDR3, as DNA: TGTGCCAGAGCGTCCCCGGGTTTAACCGGGGAGCTGTTTTTT. This codes for CARASPGLTGELFF.

This chain joins TRBV28 and TRBJ1-6; 10 bases fit TRBD1. V lost 5 bases and J lost 11; bases outside the gene matches: 12. The CDR3 extends over 16 amino acids. The germline V gene encodes CDR1 MDHEN and CDR2 SYDVKM. The CDR3 sequence: CASSPPRGQGRAPLHF. CDR3 in DNA: TGTGCCAGCAGTCCGCCCCGGGGACAGGGGCGGGCACCCCTCCACTTT.

The rearrangement joins TRBV6-5 to TRBJ1-1; D perhaps matches TRBD1 (5 bases). Trimming stripped 10 bases from V and 7 bases from J, with 22 bases between. Germline-derived CDR1 and CDR2 are MNHEY and SVGAGI. The CDR3 totals 14 residues. CDR3 residues: CATGGFGRGDEAFF. The CDR3 DNA sequence: TGTGCCACCGGCGGTTTTGGCCGGGGGGATGAAGCTTTCTTT.

The rearrangement links TRBV4-1 to TRBJ1-5, with unresolved D. CDR1 MGHRA and CDR2 YSYEKL come from the germline V gene. Trimming took 3 bases from V and 4 from J, leaving 13 bases between them. The CDR3 spans 15 residues. The CDR3 DNA sequence: TGCGCCAGCAGCCAGGGCTACGGGGTAAATCAGCCCCAGCATTTT. Protein sequence: CASSQGYGVNQPQHF.

The genes are TRBV19 and TRBJ2-5; the match to TRBD1 covers 10 bases. The V gene end was trimmed by 10 bases and the J gene end by 5 bases; junction bases not matched to a gene: 16. This CDR3 spans 16 amino acids. Germline V gives CDR1 LNHDA, CDR2 SQIVND (reference sequence). CDR3 nucleotide sequence: TGTGCCACTGAGCCGGGACAGGGGATACTGGGGGAGACCCAGTACTTC. Residues: CATEPGQGILGETQYF.

For this clone: One junction end disagrees with the germline gene, perhaps due to a read error. The chain employs TRBV28 and TRBJ1-5, with TRBD1 identical over 7 bases. The CDR3 has 14 amino acids. From germline, CDR1 is MDHEN and CDR2 SYDVKM. The CDR3 here is CAGRGGPANQPQHF. The CDR3 DNA is TGTGCCGGCAGGGGGGGGCCGGCAAATCAGCCCCAGCATTTT. The complete variable domain, with remaining parts taken from reference TRBV28 and TRBJ1-5, reads DVKVTQSSRYLVKRTGEKVFLECVQDMDHENMFWYRQDPGLGLRLIYFSYDVKMKEKGDIPEGYSVSREKKERFSLILESASTNQTSMYLCAGRGGPANQPQHFGDGTRLSIL.

The chain links TRBV19 to TRBJ2-1; TRBD1 matches 7 bases. The trim removed 5 bases at V and 0 bases at J, leaving 7 bases unmatched. The germline gives CDR1 LNHDA, CDR2 SQIVND (reference sequence). CDR3 size: 16 residues. The chain's CDR3 is CASSPTTGSSYNEQFF. Here the CDR3 DNA reads TGTGCCAGTAGTCCCACGACAGGGAGCTCCTACAATGAGCAGTTCTTC.